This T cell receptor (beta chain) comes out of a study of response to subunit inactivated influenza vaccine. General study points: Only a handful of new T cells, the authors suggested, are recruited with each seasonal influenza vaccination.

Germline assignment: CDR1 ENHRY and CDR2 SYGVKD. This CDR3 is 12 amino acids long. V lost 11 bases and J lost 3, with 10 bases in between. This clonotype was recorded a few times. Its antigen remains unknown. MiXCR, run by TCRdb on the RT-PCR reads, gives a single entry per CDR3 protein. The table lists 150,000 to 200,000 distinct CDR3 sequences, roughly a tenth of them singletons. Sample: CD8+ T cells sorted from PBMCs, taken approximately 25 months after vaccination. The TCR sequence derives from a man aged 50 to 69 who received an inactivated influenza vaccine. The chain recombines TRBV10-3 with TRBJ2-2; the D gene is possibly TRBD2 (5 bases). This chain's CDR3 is CAATADTGELFF. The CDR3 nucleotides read TGTGCCGCCACAGCGGACACCGGGGAGCTGTTTTTT.